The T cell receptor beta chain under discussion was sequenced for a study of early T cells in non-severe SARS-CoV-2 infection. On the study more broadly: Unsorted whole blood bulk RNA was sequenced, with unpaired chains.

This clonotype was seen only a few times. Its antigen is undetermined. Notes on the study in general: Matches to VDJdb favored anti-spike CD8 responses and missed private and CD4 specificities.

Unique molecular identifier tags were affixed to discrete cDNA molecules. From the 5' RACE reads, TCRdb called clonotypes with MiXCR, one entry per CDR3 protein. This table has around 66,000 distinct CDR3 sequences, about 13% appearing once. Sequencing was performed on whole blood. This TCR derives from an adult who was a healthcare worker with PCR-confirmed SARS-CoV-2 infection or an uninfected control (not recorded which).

CDR3 amino acids: CASRPDGNTEAFF. The CDR3 DNA sequence: TGTGCCAGCAGGCCCGACGGGAACACTGAAGCTTTCTTT. This chain uses TRBV12-3 or TRBV12-4 with TRBJ1-1; D is unresolved. The CDR3 is 13 amino acids. Trimming left V 6 bases short and J 1 base short, with 9 bases between.